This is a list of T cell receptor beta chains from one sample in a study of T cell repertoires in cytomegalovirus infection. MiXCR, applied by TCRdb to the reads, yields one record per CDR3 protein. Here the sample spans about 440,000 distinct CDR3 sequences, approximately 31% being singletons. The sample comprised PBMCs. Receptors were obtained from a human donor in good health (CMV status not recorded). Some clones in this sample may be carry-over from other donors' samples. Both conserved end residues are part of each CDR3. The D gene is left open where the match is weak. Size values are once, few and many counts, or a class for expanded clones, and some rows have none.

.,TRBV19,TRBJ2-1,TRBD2,TGTGCCAGTAGGACCGGGACTACCCACAATGAGCAGTTCTTC,CASRTGTTHNEQFF
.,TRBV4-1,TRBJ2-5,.,TGCGCCAGCAGCCAAGATGATATGCGGGGAGAGACCCAGTACTTC,CASSQDDMRGETQYF
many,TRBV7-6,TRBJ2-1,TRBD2,TGTGCCAGCAGCTTTAGCGGGGGGGCGCGCAATGAGCAGTTCTTC,CASSFSGGARNEQFF
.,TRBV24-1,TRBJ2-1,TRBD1,TGTGCCACCAGTGATCCCAGGGGGATTGAGCAGTTCTTC,CATSDPRGIEQFF
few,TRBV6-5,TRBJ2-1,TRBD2,TGTGCCAGCAGTTACTCGGTCCTAGCGGGGGCCGTTCAGTTCTTC,CASSYSVLAGAVQFF
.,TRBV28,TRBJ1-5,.,TGTGCCAGCAGTTTAGCAGGTTTCGAGAATCAGCCCCAGCATTTT,CASSLAGFENQPQHF
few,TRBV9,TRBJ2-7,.,TGTGCCAGCAGCGTAACTCCGGATCCTAGCTCCTACGAGCAGTACTTC,CASSVTPDPSSYEQYF
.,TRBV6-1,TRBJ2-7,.,TGTGCCAGCAGTTTTGCCCAGCCCGTGGACGTCGGGGAGCAGTACTTC,CASSFAQPVDVGEQYF
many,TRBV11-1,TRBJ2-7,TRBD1,TGTGCCAGCAGCCCGGGACAGGGTCGTTACGAGCAGTACTTC,CASSPGQGRYEQYF
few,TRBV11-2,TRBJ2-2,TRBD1,TGTGCCAGCAGCTTAGTTAGGGACAGGGCGAGGACCGGGGAGCTGTTTTTT,CASSLVRDRARTGELFF
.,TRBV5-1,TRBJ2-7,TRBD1,TGCGCCAGCAGCTTGGTAGAAACTGGGACAGGGGCCGACGAGCAGTACTTC,CASSLVETGTGADEQYF
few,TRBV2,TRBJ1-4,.,TGTGCCAGCAGTGATTACGCCCCCGACGAAAAACTGTTTTTT,CASSDYAPDEKLFF
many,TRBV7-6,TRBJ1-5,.,TGTGCCAGCAGCGTCGGTGGGGACAATCAGCCCCAGCATTTT,CASSVGGDNQPQHF
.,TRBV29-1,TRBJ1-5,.,TGCAGCGTTGAAGTAGGGACTGGACTGAATCAGCCCCAGCATTTT,CSVEVGTGLNQPQHF
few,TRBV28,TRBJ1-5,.,TGTGCCAGCAGTCGGTTACCGGCTAGGAGCAATCAGCCCCAGCATTTT,CASSRLPARSNQPQHF
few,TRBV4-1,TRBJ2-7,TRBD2,TGCGCCAGCAGCCAGGCGTCCGGGACTAGCGGGGATCCGTACGAGCAGTACTTC,CASSQASGTSGDPYEQYF
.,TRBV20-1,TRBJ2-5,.,TGCAGTGCTAGACCAGGGGAGGGGGCCCAGTACTTC,CSARPGEGAQYF
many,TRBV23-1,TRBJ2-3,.,TGCGCGCGGCGCACAGATACGCAGTATTTT,CARRTDTQYF
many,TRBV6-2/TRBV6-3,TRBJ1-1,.,TGTGCCAGCAGTTACTCGGGAATATTATCTGAAGCTTTCTTT,CASSYSGILSEAFF
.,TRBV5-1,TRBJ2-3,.,TGCGCCAGCAGCCAACGGGCAGATACGCAGTATTTT,CASSQRADTQYF
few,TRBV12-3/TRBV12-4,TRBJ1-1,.,TGTGCCAGCAGTTTAGATAGGGAAGCTTTCTTT,CASSLDREAFF
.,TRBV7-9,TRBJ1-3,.,TGTGCCAGCAGCTTAGACGGCAGGGCCCACTCTGGAAACACCATATATTTT,CASSLDGRAHSGNTIYF
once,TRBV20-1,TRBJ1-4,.,TGCAGTGTCAGAGGAGGGGTTGGAGAAAAACTGTTTTTT,CSVRGGVGEKLFF
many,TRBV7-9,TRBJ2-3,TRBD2,TGTGCCAGCAGCCGTGGAGCGGGGGGGCCAAATACGCAGTATTTT,CASSRGAGGPNTQYF
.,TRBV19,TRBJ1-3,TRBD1,TGTGCCAGCAAACAGGGGGCTGGAAACACCATATATTTT,CASKQGAGNTIYF
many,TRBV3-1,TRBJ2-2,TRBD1,TGTGCCAGCAGCCAAGGAATAGGGACAGGGTCCACGCTGTTTTTT,CASSQGIGTGSTLFF
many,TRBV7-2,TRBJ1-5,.,TGTGCCAGCAGCCGCTGGGGTGATCAGCCCCAGCATTTT,CASSRWGDQPQHF
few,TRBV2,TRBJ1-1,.,TGTGCCAGCAACTCCGACGGCGGGAGGATTGGGAACACTGAAGCTTTCTTT,CASNSDGGRIGNTEAFF
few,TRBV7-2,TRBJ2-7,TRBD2,TGTGCCAGCAGCTCTAGCGGGGGTGGGACTAGCGGGGGGTATTACGAGCAGTACTTC,CASSSSGGGTSGGYYEQYF
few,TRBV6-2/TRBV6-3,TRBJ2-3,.,TGTGCCAGCAGCGTCGGGGACGGCACAGATACGCAGTATTTT,CASSVGDGTDTQYF
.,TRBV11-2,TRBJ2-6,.,TGTGCCAGCACCCTAGGGGGCTCTGGGGCCAACGTCCTGACTTTC,CASTLGGSGANVLTF
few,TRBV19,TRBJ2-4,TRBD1,TGTGCCAGTAGTGGGTTACAGGGGGCCGCCAAAAACATTCAGTACTTC,CASSGLQGAAKNIQYF
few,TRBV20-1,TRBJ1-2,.,TGCAGTGCTCCCGGGGGCTATGGCTACACCTTC,CSAPGGYGYTF
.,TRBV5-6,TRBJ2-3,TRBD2,TGTGCCAGCAGCGTAGCGGGGAAATACACAGATACGCAGTATTTT,CASSVAGKYTDTQYF
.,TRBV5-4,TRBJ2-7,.,TGTGCCAGCAGCGGGGGGGACAGGTACGAGCAGTACTTC,CASSGGDRYEQYF
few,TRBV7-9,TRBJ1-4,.,TGTGCCAGCAGCTTAGAGAGTAGGGGTCGTTATGAAAAACTGTTTTTT,CASSLESRGRYEKLFF
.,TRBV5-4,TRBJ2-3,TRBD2,TGTGCCAACAGCTTGGACGCGCGGGGGGCCACCTCAGATACGCAGTATTTT,CANSLDARGATSDTQYF
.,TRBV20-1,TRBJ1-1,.,TGCAGTGCCGGCCGGGACGTAATAACTGAAGCTTTCTTT,CSAGRDVITEAFF
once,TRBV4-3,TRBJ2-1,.,TGCGCCAGCAGCCCAGAGGGGGGCGCCTACAATGAGCAGTTCTTC,CASSPEGGAYNEQFF
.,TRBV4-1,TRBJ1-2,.,TGCGCCAGCAGCCAAGAAGTCAGTTCTAACTATGGCTACACCTTC,CASSQEVSSNYGYTF
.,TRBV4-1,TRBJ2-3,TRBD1,TGCGCCAGCAGCCGAAGCCAGACAGGGGGCATCGCAGATACGCAGTATTTT,CASSRSQTGGIADTQYF
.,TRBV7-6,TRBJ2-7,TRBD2,TGTGCCAGCAGCTTAGCCGGGGGGACCCTCTCCTACGAGCAGTACTTC,CASSLAGGTLSYEQYF
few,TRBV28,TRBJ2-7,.,TGTGCCAGCAGTTTTATGGGGGCGGCGAACGAGCAGTACTTC,CASSFMGAANEQYF